The 23 T cell receptor beta chains reported below all come from one sample, sequenced in a study of blood T cells in healthy people across ages. Sample-barcoded 5' priming and a J-beta primer mix drove a second PCR of about 6 to 12 cycles. TCRdb re-called the 5' RACE reads with MiXCR, one entry per CDR3 protein. Of about 1.4 million distinct CDR3 sequences listed, around 59% are singletons. Sequencing was done on a sample of blood. Receptors originate from a man aged 18 to 35 in good health.

The chain combines TRBV7-2 with TRBJ2-3, with 8 bases aligning to TRBD2. The CDR3 sequence is 16 residues long. Trimming at V came to 5 bases and at J to 0 bases, leaving 7 bases not matched to a gene. Germline CDR1 and CDR2: SGHTA and FQGNSA. For the CDR3, the DNA is TGTGCCAGCAGCCCACCGGGGACTAGAAGCACAGATACGCAGTATTTT. Translated: CASSPPGTRSTDTQYF.

CDR3 coding DNA: TGTGCCACCAGCAGATCCAGAGCAACTAATGAAAAACTGTTTTTT. Translation: CATSRSRATNEKLFF. This chain uses TRBV15 with TRBJ1-4; D ambiguous. V was trimmed by 2 bases and J by 0 bases, leaving 7 bases between them. CDR1 is LNHNV, CDR2 YYDKDF, per germline (reference sequence). CDR3 length equals 15 residues.

The V gene is TRBV16, the J gene TRBJ1-2; tentative D call: TRBD1 (5 bases). Germline V gives CDR1 KGHSY, CDR2 FQNENV. The CDR3 covers 13 residues. Trimming removed 4 bases at V and 6 bases at J, with 12 bases between. Written as DNA, the CDR3 is TGTGCCAGCAGCCCACGACAGAGCGATGGCTACACCTTC. It specifies CASSPRQSDGYTF.

V and J are TRBV20-1 and TRBJ2-7; D not certain. CDR3 length: 16 residues. CDR1 and CDR2 from the germline V gene are DFQATT and SNEGSKA (reference sequence). With 0 bases removed from V and 7 bases from J, the gap between germline ends came to 22 bases. In DNA form, the CDR3 reads TGCAGTGCTAGAGATCAATGGTCTACCTACACACCAGAGCAGTACTTC. Its protein product is CSARDQWSTYTPEQYF.

The gene calls are TRBV15 and TRBJ1-2, with D tentatively TRBD1 (6 bases). CDR1 LNHNV and CDR2 YYDKDF come from the germline V gene (reference sequence). This CDR3 contains 14 residues. The ends were cut back, 5 bases at V and 7 bases at J, with 17 bases in the middle. The CDR3 sequence: CATSGYRDVGGYTF. As DNA, the CDR3 is TGTGCCACCAGCGGGTACAGGGACGTCGGTGGCTACACCTTC. The complete variable domain, with remaining parts taken from reference TRBV15 and TRBJ1-2, reads DAMVIQNPRYQVTQFGKPVTLSCSQTLNHNVMYWYQQKSSQAPKLLFHYYDKDFNNEADTPDNFQSRRPNTSFCFLDIRSPGLGDTAMYLCATSGYRDVGGYTFGSGTRLTVV.

The rearrangement joins TRBV29-1 to TRBJ2-3, with TRBD2 matching over 12 bases. This CDR3 region has 13 residues. V dropped 7 bases and J dropped 3; count of bases not matched to a gene: 2. The germline CDR1 and CDR2 sequences are SQVTM and ANQGSEA. CDR3 in amino acids: CSASGGATDTQYF. CDR3 in DNA: TGCAGCGCTAGCGGGGGGGCAACAGATACGCAGTATTTT.

J is TRBJ2-1 and V is TRBV20-1; 11 bases agree with TRBD2. V lost 6 bases and J lost 9; bases outside the gene matches: 13. CDR1 and CDR2 (germline): DFQATT, SNEGSKA (reference sequence). The CDR3 has 15 residues. For the CDR3, the DNA is TGCAGTGCGCAGCCTACTAGCGGGAGACGGGGTGAGCAGTTCTTC. Protein product: CSAQPTSGRRGEQFF.

The chain couples TRBV11-2 to TRBJ2-3, with no clear D. There are 12 residues in the CDR3. Per germline, CDR1 SGHAT and CDR2 FQNNGV. Trimming took off 4 bases at V and 2 bases at J, with 4 bases between the two ends. The CDR3 DNA reads TGTGCCAGCAGCTACATCACAGATACGCAGTATTTT. Its translation is CASSYITDTQYF.

The chain uses TRBV4-1 and TRBJ1-1; D is undetermined. The V end lost 0 bases, the J end lost 1 base, and 6 bases lay between the germline ends. Germline assignment: CDR1 MGHRA and CDR2 YSYEKL. This CDR3 spans 14 amino acids. CDR3 coding DNA: TGCGCCAGCAGCCAAGAACCAGCGAACACTGAAGCTTTCTTT. This codes for CASSQEPANTEAFF.

The chain links TRBV2 to TRBJ2-4; D might be TRBD1 or TRBD2, each matching 5 bases. CDR3 length: 12 amino acids. Germline CDR1 SNHLY, CDR2 FYNNEI. V dropped 8 bases and J dropped 6 bases, with 11 bases sitting between them. This CDR3 reads CASAYGGNIQYF. In DNA, the CDR3 is TGTGCCAGCGCCTATGGGGGAAACATTCAGTACTTC.

The V gene is TRBV2, the J gene TRBJ2-4; D not resolved. The CDR3 consists of 11 residues. Germline loops: CDR1 SNHLY, CDR2 FYNNEI. The ends were cut back, 6 bases at V and 13 bases at J, with 13 bases in the middle. CDR3 nucleotides: TGTGCCAGCAGGGCTATTCTAGGGCAGTACTTC. Translating it yields CASRAILGQYF.

CDR3: CATSDLTGYNEQFF. CDR3 in DNA: TGTGCCACCAGTGATTTGACGGGTTACAATGAGCAGTTCTTC. The chain carries TRBV24-1 and TRBJ2-1, with no clear D. Germline CDR1 reads KGHDR; CDR2 reads SFDVKD. V lost 0 bases and J lost 4, with 6 bases in between. This CDR3 spans 14 amino acids.

This chain links TRBV12-3 or TRBV12-4 with TRBJ2-1, with 12 nucleotides matching TRBD2. The CDR3 loop spans 16 amino acids. V lost 6 bases and J lost 10; bases outside the gene matches: 13. The CDR3 DNA follows: TGTGCCAGCAGAACGTCGACTAGCGGGGGCGGCGGAGAGCAGTTCTTC. Protein product: CASRTSTSGGGGEQFF.

V gene TRBV12-3 or TRBV12-4 combines with J gene TRBJ2-1; 8 nucleotides align to TRBD2. This CDR3 spans 16 amino acids. Trimming took 6 bases from V and 7 from J; bases not matched to a gene: 14. The CDR3: CASSLYRASGPNEQFF. CDR3 coding DNA: TGTGCCAGCAGCCTTTACAGGGCTAGCGGGCCTAATGAGCAGTTCTTC.

This clonotype was counted ten times or more. The chain links TRBV20-1 to TRBJ2-1; D is ambiguous. The V end was cut by 5 bases, the J end by 9 bases, with 11 bases between. In germline, CDR1 is DFQATT, CDR2 SNEGSKA (reference sequence). This CDR3 has 11 amino acids. CDR3 residues: CSAQGLSEQFF. Written as DNA, the CDR3 is TGCAGTGCTCAAGGCCTAAGTGAGCAGTTCTTC.

This clonotype has only a few counts. V usage is TRBV20-1 and J usage is TRBJ2-1; the D gene is possibly TRBD2 (6 bases). The length of the CDR3 is 15 residues. V lost 6 bases to trimming and J lost 4 bases, with 19 bases between them. The germline V gene encodes CDR1 DFQATT and CDR2 SNEGSKA (reference sequence). DNA of the CDR3: TGCAGTGCCGGAACGACTAGGATGTTGTACAATGAGCAGTTCTTC. As protein: CSAGTTRMLYNEQFF.

This clonotype was counted between two and nine times. This chain links TRBV12-3 or TRBV12-4 with TRBJ2-5; D unclear. The CDR3 runs 14 residues. Trimming shortened V by 1 base and J by 0 bases, and 6 bases separated the two germline ends. DNA of the CDR3: TGTGCCAGCAGTTTAGTCGAGGACCAAGAGACCCAGTACTTC. Amino acid sequence: CASSLVEDQETQYF.

This clonotype was seen only a few times. This chain connects TRBV6-5 to TRBJ2-4; D may match TRBD1 or TRBD2 (6 bases each). The CDR3 runs to 16 residues. The germline V and J ends were trimmed by 6 bases and 0 bases, with 15 bases remaining between them. Per germline, CDR1 MNHEY and CDR2 SVGAGI. This CDR3 is CASSLLGGSAKNIQYF. The CDR3 nucleotides are TGTGCCAGCAGCCTCCTGGGGGGCTCAGCCAAAAACATTCAGTACTTC.

The CDR3: CASSEWASGGYNEQFF. In DNA form, the CDR3 reads TGTGCCAGCAGTGAATGGGCTAGCGGAGGCTACAATGAGCAGTTCTTC. The chain carries TRBV6-1 and TRBJ2-1; the match to TRBD2 covers 7 bases. CDR1 and CDR2 (germline): MNHNS, SASEGT. This CDR3 region has 16 residues. V lost 2 bases to trimming and J lost 3 bases; unmatched junction nucleotides: 7.

This clonotype occurred a few times. This sequence joins TRBV20-1 and TRBJ1-5; D is unresolved. With 6 bases removed from V and 0 bases from J, the gap between germline ends came to 21 bases. Germline lookup yields CDR1 DFQATT and CDR2 SNEGSKA (reference sequence). This CDR3 comprises 17 residues. CDR3: CSAEPVAETHSNQPQHF. Here the CDR3 DNA reads TGCAGTGCCGAGCCGGTTGCCGAGACCCATAGCAATCAGCCCCAGCATTTT.

There are a few counts of this clonotype. In DNA, the CDR3 is TGTGCCAGCAGCTTCCTGGGTCGGAACGAGCAGTACTTC. This gives the protein CASSFLGRNEQYF. The chain has TRBV7-2 and TRBJ2-7, with D uncertain. V lost 3 bases to trimming and J lost 5 bases, with 11 bases between them. CDR3 length: 13 residues. Germline V gene lookup returns CDR1 SGHTA and CDR2 FQGNSA.

The chain links TRBV27 to TRBJ2-1, with 9 nucleotides matching TRBD2. The CDR3 length is 16 residues. Germline V gene lookup returns CDR1 MNHEY and CDR2 SMNVEV (reference sequence). With 6 bases clipped from V and 8 bases from J, the junction kept 14 bases outside the gene matches. The CDR3 sequence: CASRLRGPSGVHEQFF. Written as DNA, the CDR3 is TGTGCCAGCAGACTGAGGGGGCCTAGCGGGGTCCATGAGCAGTTCTTC.

This chain links TRBV27 with TRBJ1-5, with D unresolved. Trimming pared 8 bases from V and 6 bases from J, leaving 20 bases between. The length of the CDR3 is 15 residues. Germline V gives CDR1 MNHEY, CDR2 SMNVEV (reference sequence). The CDR3 bases are TGTGCCAGCGGCCCGACCGAGGGTTTAGCTCAGCCCCAGCATTTT. Protein: CASGPTEGLAQPQHF.